The 26 T cell receptor beta chains below were found in one sample sequenced in a study of beta chain features in type 1 diabetes. Expressed TCRB transcripts got sequenced, as all isolated RNA was reverse transcribed. Profiling relied on immunoSEQ multiplex PCR, and the TCRdb table lists in-frame clones only, not all of them. The table has over 150,000 clones, roughly 8% seen once. Sequenced input: central memory CD4+ T cells from blood. These receptors were collected from a man between 18 and 29 years old in good health.

In this sample, this clone turned up a few times. The chain recombines TRBV11-2 with TRBJ2-1; TRBD1 might be the D (5 bases). The V and J ends lost 4 bases and 8 bases respectively, with 18 bases between them. The V gene's germline CDR1 is SGHAT and CDR2 FQNNGV. The length of the CDR3 is 15 residues. The CDR3 sequence is CASSSIWGRADEQFF. CDR3 sequence (DNA): TGTGCCAGCAGCTCTATCTGGGGCAGGGCAGATGAGCAGTTCTTC.

The J gene is TRBJ2-1, the V gene TRBV2, with D perhaps matching TRBD1 (7 bases). Germline lookup yields CDR1 SNHLY and CDR2 FYNNEI. V shed 6 bases and J shed 2 bases, with 11 bases lying between them. The CDR3 spans 14 residues. The CDR3 DNA follows: TGTGCCAGCAGGGCCAGGGGGGCCTACAATGAGCAGTTCTTC. This translates into CASRARGAYNEQFF.

This clone showed up just a few times. The identical CDR3 is also encoded by other nucleotide sequences in the sample. The chain is built from TRBV15 and TRBJ2-5, with TRBD2 matching over 7 bases. This CDR3 is 15 amino acids long. Germline V CDR1 and CDR2: LNHNV, YYDKDF (reference sequence). Losses at the gene ends were 0 bases for V and 4 bases for J; bases not matched to a gene: 5. The DNA of the CDR3 is TGTGCCACCAGCAGAGATAGACTAGCCGGAGAGACCCAGTACTTC. This translates into CATSRDRLAGETQYF.

The chain has TRBV7-3 and TRBJ2-3, with 9 bases identical to TRBD2. This CDR3 is 15 amino acids long. Per germline, CDR1 SGHTA and CDR2 FQGTGA. V lost 2 bases to trimming and J lost 6 bases; unmatched junction nucleotides: 6. The CDR3 DNA is TGTGCCAGCAGCTTATTCGCGGGAGGGGGGGATACGCAGTATTTT. It codes for CASSLFAGGGDTQYF.

This clone was observed at least ten times. The chain has TRBV11-1 and TRBJ2-7, with a weak D call TRBD2 (5 bases). The CDR3 covers 13 residues. The V gene lost 5 bases and the J gene lost 4 bases, with 12 bases spanning the gap. Germline-derived CDR1 and CDR2 are SGHAT and FQDESV (reference sequence). The DNA for the CDR3 is TGTGCCAGCAGCACTGGACTCACTTACGAGCAGTACTTC. This gives the protein CASSTGLTYEQYF.

This clone was observed a handful of times. The V gene is TRBV6-5, the J gene TRBJ2-7, with D hard to call. This CDR3 region has 11 residues. Deletions cut 1 base from V and 6 bases from J, with 4 bases between. CDR1 MNHEY and CDR2 SVGAGI come from the germline V gene. CDR3: CASSYYGEQYF. For the CDR3, the DNA is TGTGCCAGCAGTTACTACGGCGAGCAGTACTTC.

The chain combines TRBV2 with TRBJ1-4; 7 nucleotides match TRBD1. The CDR3 has 14 amino acids. The V segment lost 0 bases and the J segment 11 bases; nucleotides outside the gene matches: 6. CDR1 is SNHLY, CDR2 FYNNEI, per germline. The CDR3 sequence is CASSEALQGGKLFF. CDR3 bases: TGTGCCAGCAGTGAAGCTCTTCAGGGGGGTAAACTGTTTTTT.

This clone was seen only a few times. The chain has TRBV18 and TRBJ2-1, with TRBD2 matching over 9 bases. V shed 1 base and J 1 base; nucleotides not matched to a gene: 11. The CDR3 has 19 residues. The V gene's germline CDR1 is KGHSH and CDR2 LQKENI. The CDR3 region has the DNA TGTGCCAGCTCACCACAAAATAGCGGGGGCTCTTTTTCCTACAATGAGCAGTTCTTC. Translating gives CASSPQNSGGSFSYNEQFF.

The chain recombines TRBV7-2 with TRBJ2-2; TRBD1 matches at 8 bases. CDR1 is SGHTA, CDR2 FQGNSA, per germline. The V gene end was trimmed by 5 bases and the J gene end by 8 bases; junction bases not matched to a gene: 16. The CDR3 is 17 amino acids. CDR3 sequence reads: CASSLSPGQVSRGELFF. The CDR3 DNA follows: TGTGCCAGCAGCCTGAGCCCGGGACAGGTGTCCAGGGGGGAGCTGTTTTTT.

This clone has only a few counts. V gene TRBV28 combines with J gene TRBJ2-7; 8 bases map to TRBD1. This CDR3 has 15 amino acids. The germline V gene has CDR1 MDHEN and CDR2 SYDVKM. The junction had 10 bases not matched to a gene; V was cut back by 5 bases and J by 4 bases. The CDR3 region is CASSRPQGVRYEQYF. CDR3 nucleotide sequence: TGTGCCAGCAGTCGCCCACAGGGGGTACGGTACGAGCAGTACTTC.

This clone was counted between two and nine times. This sequence joins TRBV6-1 and TRBJ2-5; D may be TRBD1 (5 bases). Germline V gene data show CDR1 as MNHNS and CDR2 as SASEGT. CDR3 size: 14 residues. Trimming pared 3 bases from V and 3 bases from J, leaving 11 bases between. DNA of the CDR3: TGTGCCAGCAGTGACAGGGCCGGAAAAGAGACCCAGTACTTC. This encodes CASSDRAGKETQYF.

There are a few counts of this clone. This sequence joins TRBV6-5 and TRBJ2-5; D uncertain. Looked up from germline, CDR1 is MNHEY and CDR2 is SVGAGI. The ends were cut back, 3 bases at V and 5 bases at J, with 16 bases in the middle. The CDR3 has 15 residues. CDR3 DNA: TGTGCCAGCAGTTATTACAAGGCGACCGGGGAGACCCAGTACTTC. Residues: CASSYYKATGETQYF.

The J gene is TRBJ2-1, the V gene TRBV6-5; D remains unclear. There are 15 residues in the CDR3. Trimming removed 2 bases at V and 5 bases at J, with 13 bases between. CDR1 and CDR2 from the germline V gene are MNHEY and SVGAGI. The CDR3 here is CASSYLSRRNNEQFF. CDR3 DNA: TGTGCCAGCAGTTACCTTTCGAGGAGAAACAATGAGCAGTTCTTC.

This clone has just a few counts. The chain links TRBV11-2 to TRBJ2-3; TRBD2 matches 11 bases. This CDR3 has 15 residues. V lost 5 bases to trimming and J lost 7 bases; unmatched junction nucleotides: 8. The germline V gene has CDR1 SGHAT and CDR2 FQNNGV. The CDR3 loop reads CASSPRLAGRHTQYF. For the CDR3, the DNA is TGTGCCAGCAGCCCCAGACTAGCGGGGCGGCATACGCAGTATTTT. Filled out from reference TRBV11-2 and TRBJ2-3, the complete variable domain reads EAGVAQSPRYKIIEKRQSVAFWCNPISGHATLYWYQQILGQGPKLLIQFQNNGVVDDSQLPKDRFSAERLKGVDSTLKIQPAKLEDSAVYLCASSPRLAGRHTQYFGPGTRLTVL.

This clone showed up just a few times. The chain carries TRBV7-9 and TRBJ2-6; tentatively, D is TRBD1 (6 bases). Germline-derived CDR1 and CDR2 are SEHNR and FQNEAQ (reference sequence). The CDR3 spans 14 residues. With 5 bases removed from V and 2 bases from J, the gap between germline ends came to 7 bases. The CDR3 DNA follows: TGTGCCAGCAGCCGGACAGCTGGGGCCAACGTCCTGACTTTC. Translation: CASSRTAGANVLTF.

The chain combines TRBV9 with TRBJ2-3; 9 bases are a match to TRBD2. V lost 0 bases, J lost 6 bases, and 8 bases stayed unmatched. The CDR3 extends over 16 amino acids. The germline V gene has CDR1 SGDLS and CDR2 YYNGEE. The CDR3 is CASSVGSAGGRDTQYF. The DNA of the CDR3 is TGTGCCAGCAGCGTAGGGAGTGCGGGGGGGCGGGATACGCAGTATTTT.

This clone was detected ten times or more. J is TRBJ2-3 and V is TRBV7-7; 8 nucleotides match TRBD2. V lost 5 bases, J lost 4 bases, and 5 bases stayed unmatched. Germline CDR1 and CDR2: SSHAT and FNYEAQ (reference sequence). The CDR3 runs to 14 residues. CDR3 coding DNA: TGTGCCAGCAGCGCGGGACTAGGCCCAGATACGCAGTATTTT. Translating gives CASSAGLGPDTQYF.

This clone was counted only a few times. The gene calls are TRBV6-5 and TRBJ1-4; D remains ambiguous. V was clipped by 1 base and J by 6 bases, with 12 bases between them. This CDR3 spans 15 amino acids. Germline-derived CDR1 and CDR2 are MNHEY and SVGAGI. CDR3 nucleotides: TGTGCCAGCAGTTACTATTACGGAGCGGATGAAAAACTGTTTTTT. Protein: CASSYYYGADEKLFF.

The chain couples TRBV6-1 to TRBJ1-4; a weak D match, TRBD1 (6 bases). The germline V and J ends were trimmed by 5 bases and 6 bases, with 16 bases remaining between them. The CDR3 contains 15 residues. Germline CDR1 and CDR2: MNHNS and SASEGT. The CDR3 reads CASSSSGTKDEKLFF. The CDR3 DNA reads as TGTGCCAGCAGTTCTTCCGGGACAAAGGATGAAAAACTGTTTTTT.

The sample holds a few counts of this clone. The chain is built from TRBV5-1 and TRBJ2-5, with a weak D call TRBD2 (5 bases). Germline V gene data show CDR1 as SGHRS and CDR2 as YFSETQ. This CDR3 has 17 amino acids. Trimming took off 0 bases at V and 7 bases at J, with 22 bases between the two ends. The CDR3 DNA follows: TGCGCCAGCAGCTTGGGGCCTAGCCCCTCCCGGGAAAGGACCCAGTACTTC. Translating it yields CASSLGPSPSRERTQYF.

This clone was observed a few times. The chain is built from TRBV10-3 and TRBJ2-7; TRBD2 aligns across 8 bases. V shed 6 bases and J 5 bases; nucleotides not matched to a gene: 12. In germline, CDR1 is ENHRY, CDR2 SYGVKD. The CDR3 length is 15 residues. The CDR3 sequence is CAISAGLGFRDEQYF. The CDR3 DNA follows: TGTGCCATCAGCGCGGGACTAGGGTTTCGCGACGAGCAGTACTTC.

This clone has only a few counts. The rearrangement uses TRBV29-1 and TRBJ2-5, with 9 bases that match TRBD1. The J call may be wrong; the DNA end is better matched by TRBJ2-7. The germline gives CDR1 SQVTM, CDR2 ANQGSEA. This CDR3 has 12 residues. The CDR3 DNA follows: TGCAGCGTTGATAGGACAGGGGACGAGCAGTACTTC. Translated: CSVDRTGDEQYF.

V usage is TRBV11-2 and J usage is TRBJ2-7; D ambiguous. The CDR3 is 12 amino acids. The V end was cut by 1 base, the J end by 2 bases, with 3 bases between. Germline lookup yields CDR1 SGHAT and CDR2 FQNNGV. CDR3 nucleotides: TGTGCCAGCAGCTTAGCTACCTACGAGCAGTACTTC. Its translation: CASSLATYEQYF.

This clone was seen only a few times. This rearrangement joins TRBV19 to TRBJ2-3, with TRBD2 as a possible D gene (6 bases). Trimming cost V 7 bases and J 0 bases, with 11 bases left between them. This CDR3 has 14 amino acids. CDR1 is LNHDA and CDR2 is SQIVND in the germline V gene (reference sequence). The CDR3 spells CASMMRGSTDTQYF. CDR3 sequence (DNA): TGTGCCAGTATGATGCGGGGAAGCACAGATACGCAGTATTTT.

The table lists this clone with a few counts. CDR3 sequence (DNA): TGTGCCAGCAGGGGACAGGCCGAAGAGACCCAGTACTTC. This gives the protein CASRGQAEETQYF. The chain links TRBV2 to TRBJ2-5; 8 bases are a match to TRBD1. From germline, CDR1 is SNHLY and CDR2 FYNNEI. This CDR3 is 13 amino acids long. Losses at the gene ends were 6 bases for V and 3 bases for J; bases not matched to a gene: 3.

The table lists this clone with many counts. The CDR3 sequence is CASSLRRTSQETQYF. In nucleotides, the CDR3 is TGCGCCAGCAGCTTGCGTCGGACAAGCCAAGAGACCCAGTACTTC. The chain is built from TRBV5-1 and TRBJ2-5, with a tentative D call TRBD1 (5 bases). Per germline, CDR1 SGHRS and CDR2 YFSETQ. CDR3 size: 15 residues. Trimming removed 1 base from V and 1 base from J, with 11 bases in between.